The sequence of this T cell receptor (beta chain) was determined in a study of blood T cell repertoires in COVID-19. Overall study context: Researchers got acute and convalescent COVID-19 samples from the United States, Italy and Spain. From T cells, B-cell-depleted T cells, or PBMCs came the material, which was cDNA or gDNA.

In the original workflow: Reference gene primer amplification gave estimated nucleated cell counts. The data were produced by immunoSEQ multiplex PCR, yet TCRdb's version contains in-frame clones alone and is incomplete. V, J and clone size reflect that table, while D and trimming were determined from the DNA. The repertoire consists of 290,000 or so clones, with roughly 86% occurring once and the leading ten covering roughly 1.3%. Points on this clone: This specimen includes other DNA sequences encoding the same CDR3.

The CDR3 has 12 residues. Germline CDR1 KGHSH, CDR2 LQKENI. Trimming shortened V by 3 bases and J by 5 bases, and 7 bases separated the two germline ends. This TCR was sampled from a man in his 70s with acute or convalescent COVID-19. Sequenced: peripheral blood. This chain connects TRBV18 to TRBJ1-2; TRBD1 might be the D (6 bases). CDR3: CASSPQGYGYTF. The CDR3 nucleotides are TGTGCCAGCTCACCCCAGGGGTATGGCTACACCTTC. Combining the CDR3 with reference TRBV18 and TRBJ1-2 gives the whole variable domain NAGVMQNPRHLVRRRGQEARLRCSPMKGHSHVYWYRQLPEEGLKFMVYLQKENIIDESGMPKERFSAEFPKEGPSILRIQQVVRGDSAAYFCASSPQGYGYTFGSGTRLTVV.